This passage covers 22 T cell receptor beta chains from one sample sequenced in a study of CD8 T cells in Susac syndrome. With random hexamers, reverse transcription was performed on about 0.5 to 1 ug of RNA. TCRdb re-called the immunoSEQ multiplex PCR reads through MiXCR, storing one row per CDR3 protein. The repertoire holds 250,000 to 300,000 distinct CDR3 sequences, with about nine tenths as singletons. The sample comprised CD8+ T cells from PBMCs. These receptors originate from a human donor with multiple sclerosis.

The rearrangement links TRBV20-1 to TRBJ2-3; the D is unclear. In germline, CDR1 is DFQATT, CDR2 SNEGSKA (reference sequence). Trimming cost V 6 bases and J 2 bases, with 18 bases left between them. The CDR3 is made up of 15 amino acids. CDR3 DNA sequence: TGCAGTGCCCCTCCTTTGACACATGACACAGATACGCAGTATTTT. It codes for CSAPPLTHDTDTQYF.

This chain uses TRBV30 with TRBJ1-2; D might be TRBD1 (5 bases). Trimming pared 5 bases from V and 3 bases from J, leaving 13 bases between. The CDR3 has 13 residues. Germline lookup yields CDR1 GTSNPN and CDR2 SVGIG (reference sequence). CDR3 in amino acids: CAWDDRDYYGYTF. The CDR3 bases are TGTGCCTGGGATGACAGAGACTACTATGGCTACACCTTC.

The CDR3 coding sequence is TGTGCCAGCAGCCCTCGGTCGTCTAACTATGGCTACACCTTC. Its protein product is CASSPRSSNYGYTF. This rearrangement joins TRBV27 to TRBJ1-2; D is ambiguous. V lost 6 bases, J lost 0 bases, and 11 bases lay in between. The germline CDR1 and CDR2 sequences are MNHEY and SMNVEV (reference sequence). This CDR3 spans 14 amino acids.

CDR3 DNA sequence: TGTGCCAGCAGCAAAGCCGCGGGAGGGGCGGCTGAAGCTTTCTTT. Its protein is CASSKAAGGAAEAFF. The rearrangement joins TRBV21-1 to TRBJ1-1. TRBV21-1 is described as a pseudogene. The CDR3 length is 15 residues.

The chain has TRBV12-3 or TRBV12-4 and TRBJ2-5; D might be TRBD1 (5 bases). This CDR3 is built from 13 residues. Trimming cost V 3 bases and J 5 bases, with 10 bases left between them. CDR3 protein: CASSFQGYETQYF. CDR3 DNA sequence: TGTGCCAGCAGTTTTCAGGGCTACGAGACCCAGTACTTC.

V usage is TRBV20-1 and J usage is TRBJ1-2; D is uncertain. The CDR3 spans 14 residues. V gave up 3 bases and J gave up 3 bases, with 14 bases separating them. From germline, CDR1 is DFQATT and CDR2 SNEGSKA (reference sequence). This chain's CDR3 is CSASITEIHYGYTF. In DNA, the CDR3 is TGCAGTGCTAGTATCACAGAGATCCACTATGGCTACACCTTC.

The V call is TRBV19, the J call TRBJ2-2; no clear D. Trimming pared 3 bases from V and 6 bases from J, leaving 11 bases between. This CDR3 region has 14 residues. The germline V gene encodes CDR1 LNHDA and CDR2 SQIVND (reference sequence). This CDR3 reads CASSISPSSGELFF. CDR3 DNA: TGTGCCAGTAGTATCTCCCCGAGCTCCGGGGAGCTGTTTTTT.

This clonotype was recorded a few times. This chain links TRBV20-1 with TRBJ2-7; 7 bases line up with TRBD1. The CDR3 totals 14 residues. Germline V lookup: CDR1 DFQATT, CDR2 SNEGSKA (reference sequence). V was clipped by 5 bases and J by 2 bases; unmatched bases: 9. CDR3 bases: TGCAGTGCTCTCCCGACAGGGTCCACCTACGAGCAGTACTTC. Translated: CSALPTGSTYEQYF.

The rearrangement links TRBV6-2 or TRBV6-3 to TRBJ2-1, with D possibly called TRBD1 or TRBD2 (5 bases each). This CDR3 has 15 amino acids. V lost 2 bases and J lost 7, with 15 bases in between. Germline loops: CDR1 MNHEY, CDR2 SVGEGT. The CDR3 bases are TGTGCCAGCAGTTACCGTCCCGGGACCAGTAATGAGCAGTTCTTC. Residues: CASSYRPGTSNEQFF.

This clonotype showed up just once. V gene TRBV6-1 combines with J gene TRBJ1-1; tentative D call: TRBD1 (6 bases). This CDR3 is built from 15 residues. From germline, CDR1 is MNHNS and CDR2 SASEGT. The V gene lost 7 bases and the J gene lost 1 base, with 16 bases spanning the gap. The CDR3 protein is CASKPDSWTNTEAFF. CDR3 DNA: TGTGCCAGCAAGCCGGACAGTTGGACGAACACTGAAGCTTTCTTT.

The chain combines TRBV27 with TRBJ2-7, with D unresolved. CDR1 MNHEY and CDR2 SMNVEV come from the germline V gene (reference sequence). This CDR3 comprises 14 residues. The germline V and J ends were trimmed by 7 bases and 2 bases, with 15 bases remaining between them. The CDR3 DNA follows: TGTGCCAGCACCTCGATCGACAATCCCTACGAGCAGTACTTC. Protein sequence: CASTSIDNPYEQYF.

V and J are TRBV20-1 and TRBJ2-1; a weak D match, TRBD2 (5 bases). There are 16 residues in the CDR3. In germline, CDR1 is DFQATT, CDR2 SNEGSKA (reference sequence). V was shortened by 5 bases and J by 0 bases, with 17 bases between the two germline ends. This chain's CDR3 is CSALPGRGSSYNEQFF. The CDR3 region has the DNA TGCAGTGCTTTACCCGGACGAGGGAGCTCCTACAATGAGCAGTTCTTC.

The V gene is TRBV27, the J gene TRBJ2-3; 11 bases map to TRBD2. CDR1 and CDR2 (germline): MNHEY, SMNVEV (reference sequence). This CDR3 contains 16 residues. The J segment lost 3 bases and the V segment lost 6 bases, leaving 8 bases of the junction unmatched. This CDR3 reads CASRQASGRRTDTQYF. CDR3 DNA sequence: TGTGCCAGCAGGCAGGCTAGCGGGAGGAGAACAGATACGCAGTATTTT.

The chain links TRBV20-1 to TRBJ2-7; 7 positions agree with TRBD2. CDR1 is DFQATT and CDR2 is SNEGSKA in the germline V gene (reference sequence). Losses at the gene ends were 3 bases for V and 0 bases for J; bases not matched to a gene: 5. CDR3 length: 14 residues. This CDR3 reads CSARLGTNSYEQYF. CDR3 in DNA: TGCAGTGCTAGGCTCGGGACTAACTCCTACGAGCAGTACTTC.

The sample holds one count of this clonotype. The V and J genes are TRBV7-8 and TRBJ2-1; D possibly matches TRBD1 or TRBD2 (5 bases each). The CDR3 extends over 15 amino acids. V was pared by 6 bases and J by 9 bases, with 21 bases between. Germline CDR1 reads SGHVS; CDR2 reads FQNEAQ. The CDR3 protein is CASRNRDDALSEQFF. The CDR3 DNA follows: TGTGCCAGCAGAAACCGGGACGACGCTCTAAGTGAGCAGTTCTTC.

J is TRBJ2-6 and V is TRBV2; tentatively, D is TRBD2 (6 bases). Germline loops: CDR1 SNHLY, CDR2 FYNNEI. The CDR3 totals 16 residues. The CDR3 loop is CPEGRQEPSGANVLTF. The CDR3 DNA follows: TGTCCTGAAGGGAGGCAGGAACCCTCTGGGGCCAACGTCCTGACTTTC.

The chain uses TRBV2 and TRBJ2-1; 11 nucleotides align to TRBD2. The CDR3 spans 17 residues. The germline V gene has CDR1 SNHLY and CDR2 FYNNEI. The V segment lost 3 bases and the J segment 5 bases; nucleotides outside the gene matches: 9. Here the CDR3 reads CASSDPRLAGLNNEQFF. CDR3 DNA: TGTGCCAGCAGTGATCCTAGACTAGCGGGGCTGAACAATGAGCAGTTCTTC.

The gene calls are TRBV6-2 or TRBV6-3 and TRBJ2-2; the D is unclear. V lost 2 bases and J lost 2, with 6 bases in between. Germline V gene lookup returns CDR1 MNHEY and CDR2 SVGEGT. The CDR3 consists of 14 residues. CDR3 DNA: TGTGCCAGCAGTTACCAGGAAAACACCGGGGAGCTGTTTTTT. This encodes CASSYQENTGELFF.

This chain connects TRBV30 to TRBJ1-5, with 7 bases fitting TRBD1. The junction had 1 base not matched to a gene; V was cut back by 4 bases and J by 4 bases. The CDR3 contains 12 residues. Germline CDR1 and CDR2: GTSNPN and SVGIG (reference sequence). The CDR3 is CAWKGQNQPQHF. CDR3 coding DNA: TGTGCCTGGAAGGGACAGAATCAGCCCCAGCATTTT.

V and J are TRBV4-3 and TRBJ1-4, with TRBD1 matching 7 bases. The CDR3 covers 15 residues. Per the germline V gene, CDR1 is LGHNA and CDR2 is YSLEER. V shed 0 bases and J 13 bases; nucleotides not matched to a gene: 11. The CDR3 nucleotides are TGCGCCAGCAGCCAAGATTGGGGACAGCCTCGTGGACTGTTTTTT. Translating gives CASSQDWGQPRGLFF.

The chain recombines TRBV7-9 with TRBJ2-1, with D tentatively TRBD2 (5 bases). V lost 4 bases and J 10 bases, leaving 14 bases between the germline ends. The CDR3 runs 13 residues. CDR1 is SEHNR and CDR2 is FQNEAQ in the germline V gene (reference sequence). The CDR3, as DNA: TGTGCCAGCAGCTCCGTGGGAGACTCGGAGCAGTTCTTC. It specifies CASSSVGDSEQFF.

This rearrangement joins TRBV6-2 or TRBV6-3 to TRBJ2-1; D gene ambiguous. The CDR3 totals 15 residues. Germline V lookup: CDR1 MNHEY, CDR2 SVGEGT. V lost 5 bases and J lost 5, with 16 bases in between. CDR3: CASSPSEGADNEQFF. The CDR3 DNA reads as TGTGCCAGCAGTCCCTCAGAAGGTGCGGACAATGAGCAGTTCTTC.